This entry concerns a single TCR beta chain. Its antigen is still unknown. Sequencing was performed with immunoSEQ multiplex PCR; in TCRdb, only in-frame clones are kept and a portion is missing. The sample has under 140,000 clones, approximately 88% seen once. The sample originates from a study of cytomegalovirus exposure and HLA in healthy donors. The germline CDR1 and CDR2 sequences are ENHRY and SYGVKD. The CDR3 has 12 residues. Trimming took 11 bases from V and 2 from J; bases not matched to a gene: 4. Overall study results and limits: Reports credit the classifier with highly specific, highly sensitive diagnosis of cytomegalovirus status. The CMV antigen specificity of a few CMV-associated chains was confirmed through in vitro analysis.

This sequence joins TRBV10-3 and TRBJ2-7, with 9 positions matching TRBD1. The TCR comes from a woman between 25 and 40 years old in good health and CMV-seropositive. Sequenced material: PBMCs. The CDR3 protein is CAAGQGTYEQYF. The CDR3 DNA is TGTGCCGCGGGACAGGGAACCTACGAGCAGTACTTC.